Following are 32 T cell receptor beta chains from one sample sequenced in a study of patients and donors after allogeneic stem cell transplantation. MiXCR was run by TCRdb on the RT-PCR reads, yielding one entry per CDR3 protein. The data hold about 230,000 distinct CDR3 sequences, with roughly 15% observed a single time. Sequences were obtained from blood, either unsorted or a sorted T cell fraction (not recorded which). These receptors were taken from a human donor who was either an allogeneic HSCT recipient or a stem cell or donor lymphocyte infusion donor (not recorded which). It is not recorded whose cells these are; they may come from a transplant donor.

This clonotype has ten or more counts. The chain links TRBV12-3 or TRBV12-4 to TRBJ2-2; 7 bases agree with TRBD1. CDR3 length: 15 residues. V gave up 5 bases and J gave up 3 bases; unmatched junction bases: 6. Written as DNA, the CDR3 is TGTGCCAGCAGTCCGGACAGGAGATACACCGGGGAGCTGTTTTTT. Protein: CASSPDRRYTGELFF.

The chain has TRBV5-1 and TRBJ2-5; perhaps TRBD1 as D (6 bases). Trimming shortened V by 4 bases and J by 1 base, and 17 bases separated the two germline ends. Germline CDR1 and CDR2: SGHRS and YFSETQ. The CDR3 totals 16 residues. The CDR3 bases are TGCGCCAGCAGCCCACTGGAACAGGGTCGCCAAGAGACCCAGTACTTC. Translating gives CASSPLEQGRQETQYF. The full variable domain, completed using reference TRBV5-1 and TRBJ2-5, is KAGVTQTPRYLIKTRGQQVTLSCSPISGHRSVSWYQQTPGQGLQFLFEYFSETQRNKGNFPGRFSGRQFSNSRSEMNVSTLELGDSALYLCASSPLEQGRQETQYFGPGTRLLVL.

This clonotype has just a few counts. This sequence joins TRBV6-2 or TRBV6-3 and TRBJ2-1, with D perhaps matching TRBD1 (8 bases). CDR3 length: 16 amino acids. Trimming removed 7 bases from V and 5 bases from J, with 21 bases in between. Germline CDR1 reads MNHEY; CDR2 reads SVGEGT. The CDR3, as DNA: TGTGCCAGCATCCCTCACAGGGGGGGGACTAACAATGAGCAGTTCTTC. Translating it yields CASIPHRGGTNNEQFF.

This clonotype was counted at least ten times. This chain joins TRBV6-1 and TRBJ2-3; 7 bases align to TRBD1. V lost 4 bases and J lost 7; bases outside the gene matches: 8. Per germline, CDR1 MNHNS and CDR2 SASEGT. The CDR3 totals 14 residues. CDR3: CASSATGTVNTQYF. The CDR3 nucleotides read TGTGCCAGCAGTGCTACCGGGACAGTAAATACGCAGTATTTT.

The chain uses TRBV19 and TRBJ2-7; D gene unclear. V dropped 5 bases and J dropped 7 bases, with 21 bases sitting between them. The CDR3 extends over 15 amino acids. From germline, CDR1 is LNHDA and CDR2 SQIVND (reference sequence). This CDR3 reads CASSPYEGPEAEQYF. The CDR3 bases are TGTGCCAGTAGTCCCTACGAAGGACCCGAAGCTGAGCAGTACTTC.

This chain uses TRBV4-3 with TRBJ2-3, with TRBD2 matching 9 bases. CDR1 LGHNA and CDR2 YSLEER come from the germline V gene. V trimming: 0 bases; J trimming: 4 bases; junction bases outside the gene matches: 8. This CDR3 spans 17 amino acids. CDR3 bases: TGCGCCAGCAGCCAAGATCCGGGCGGGGGGGCCGCAGATACGCAGTATTTT. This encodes CASSQDPGGGAADTQYF.

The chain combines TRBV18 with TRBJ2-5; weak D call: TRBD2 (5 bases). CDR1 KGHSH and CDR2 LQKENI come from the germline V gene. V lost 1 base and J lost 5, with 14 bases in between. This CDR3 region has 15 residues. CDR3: CASSPLGSVAETQYF. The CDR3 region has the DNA TGTGCCAGCTCACCACTAGGGAGTGTTGCGGAGACCCAGTACTTC.

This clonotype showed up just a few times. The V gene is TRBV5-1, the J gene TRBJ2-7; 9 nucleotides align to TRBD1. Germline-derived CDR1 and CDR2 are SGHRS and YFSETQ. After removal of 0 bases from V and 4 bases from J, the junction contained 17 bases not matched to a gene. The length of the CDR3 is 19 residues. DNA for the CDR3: TGCGCCAGCAGCTTGGGCGGACAGGGGTTCGAACCAGTTAATTACGAGCAGTACTTC. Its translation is CASSLGGQGFEPVNYEQYF. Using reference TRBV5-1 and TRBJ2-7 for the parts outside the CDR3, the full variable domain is KAGVTQTPRYLIKTRGQQVTLSCSPISGHRSVSWYQQTPGQGLQFLFEYFSETQRNKGNFPGRFSGRQFSNSRSEMNVSTLELGDSALYLCASSLGGQGFEPVNYEQYFGPGTRLTVT.

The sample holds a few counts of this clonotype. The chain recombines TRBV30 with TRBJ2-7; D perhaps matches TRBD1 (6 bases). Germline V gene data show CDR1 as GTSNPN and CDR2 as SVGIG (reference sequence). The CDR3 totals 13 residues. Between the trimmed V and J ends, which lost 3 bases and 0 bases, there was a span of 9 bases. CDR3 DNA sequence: TGTGCCTGGAGAGGGACACCCTCCTACGAGCAGTACTTC. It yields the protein CAWRGTPSYEQYF.

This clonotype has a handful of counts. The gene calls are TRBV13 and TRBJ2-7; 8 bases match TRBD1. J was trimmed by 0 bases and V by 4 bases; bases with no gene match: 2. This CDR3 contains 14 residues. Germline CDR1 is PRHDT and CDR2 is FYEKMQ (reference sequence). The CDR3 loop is CASSSDRGSYEQYF. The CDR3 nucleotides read TGTGCCAGCAGCTCAGACAGGGGCTCCTACGAGCAGTACTTC. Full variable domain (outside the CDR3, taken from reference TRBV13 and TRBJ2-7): AAGVIQSPRHLIKEKRETATLKCYPIPRHDTVYWYQQGPGQDPQFLISFYEKMQSDKGSIPDRFSAQQFSDYHSELNMSSLELGDSALYFCASSSDRGSYEQYFGPGTRLTVT.

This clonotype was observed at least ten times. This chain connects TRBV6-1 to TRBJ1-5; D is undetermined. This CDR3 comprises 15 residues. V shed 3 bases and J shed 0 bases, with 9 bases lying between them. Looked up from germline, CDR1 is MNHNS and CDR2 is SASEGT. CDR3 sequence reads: CASSDSRNSNQPQHF. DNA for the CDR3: TGTGCCAGCAGTGATAGTCGGAATAGCAATCAGCCCCAGCATTTT.

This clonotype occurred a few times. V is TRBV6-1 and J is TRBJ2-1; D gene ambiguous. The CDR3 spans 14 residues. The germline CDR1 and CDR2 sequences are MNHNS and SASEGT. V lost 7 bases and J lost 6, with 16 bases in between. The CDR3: CASKEGIVVNEQFF. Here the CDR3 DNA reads TGTGCCAGCAAAGAAGGGATAGTAGTCAATGAGCAGTTCTTC.

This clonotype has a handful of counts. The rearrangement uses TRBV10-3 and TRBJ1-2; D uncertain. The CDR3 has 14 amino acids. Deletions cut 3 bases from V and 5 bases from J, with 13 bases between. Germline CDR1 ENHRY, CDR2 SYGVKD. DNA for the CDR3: TGTGCCATCAGTGACGGTAGGGAAGGATATGGCTACACCTTC. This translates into CAISDGREGYGYTF.

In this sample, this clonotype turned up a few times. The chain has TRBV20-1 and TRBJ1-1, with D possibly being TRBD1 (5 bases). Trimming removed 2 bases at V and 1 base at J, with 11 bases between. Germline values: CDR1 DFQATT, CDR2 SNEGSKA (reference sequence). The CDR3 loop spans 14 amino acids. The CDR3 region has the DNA TGCAGTGCTAGACTCGCAGGGCGGAACACTGAAGCTTTCTTT. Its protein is CSARLAGRNTEAFF.

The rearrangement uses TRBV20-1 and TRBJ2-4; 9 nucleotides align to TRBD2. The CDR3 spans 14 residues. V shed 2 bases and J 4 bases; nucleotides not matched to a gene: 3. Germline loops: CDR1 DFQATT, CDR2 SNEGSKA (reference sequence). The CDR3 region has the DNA TGCAGTGCTAGACGGCGGGAGGGAAAAAACATTCAGTACTTC. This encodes CSARRREGKNIQYF.

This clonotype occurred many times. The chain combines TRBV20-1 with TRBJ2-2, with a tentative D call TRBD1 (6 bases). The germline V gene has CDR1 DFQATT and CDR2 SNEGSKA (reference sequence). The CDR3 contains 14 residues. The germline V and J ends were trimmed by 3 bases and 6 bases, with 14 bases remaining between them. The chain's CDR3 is CSASLQGGPGELFF. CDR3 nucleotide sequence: TGCAGTGCTAGTTTACAGGGCGGTCCCGGGGAGCTGTTTTTT.

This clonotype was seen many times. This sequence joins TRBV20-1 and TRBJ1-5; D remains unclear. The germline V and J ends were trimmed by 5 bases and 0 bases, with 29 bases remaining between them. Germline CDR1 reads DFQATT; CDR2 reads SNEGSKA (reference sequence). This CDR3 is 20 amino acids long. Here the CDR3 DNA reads TGCAGTGCTCGGACCGACCTTATCAAGGGTGGCCGTTATAGCAATCAGCCCCAGCATTTT. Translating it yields CSARTDLIKGGRYSNQPQHF.

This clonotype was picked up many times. CDR3 loop: CASSRRGPDEKLFF. The CDR3 DNA follows: TGTGCCAGCAGTCGCCGGGGGCCTGATGAAAAACTGTTTTTT. V is TRBV12-3 or TRBV12-4 and J is TRBJ1-4; D might be TRBD1 (6 bases). Trimming removed 5 bases from V and 6 bases from J, with 13 bases in between. The CDR3 has 14 amino acids.

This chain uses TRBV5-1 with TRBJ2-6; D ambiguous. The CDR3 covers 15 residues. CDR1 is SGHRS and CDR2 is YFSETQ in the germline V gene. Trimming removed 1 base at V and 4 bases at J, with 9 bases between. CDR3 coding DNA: TGCGCCAGCAGCTTGCTCGCTATCGGGGCCAACGTCCTGACTTTC. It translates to CASSLLAIGANVLTF.

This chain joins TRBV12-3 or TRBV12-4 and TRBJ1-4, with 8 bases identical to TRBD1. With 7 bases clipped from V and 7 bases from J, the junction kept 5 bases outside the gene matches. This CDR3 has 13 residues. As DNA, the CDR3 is TGTGCCAGCACCCCGGACAGGGCTGAAAAACTGTTTTTT. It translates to CASTPDRAEKLFF.

This CDR3 is CSARTENNYNEQFF. The DNA of the CDR3 is TGCAGTGCTAGGACGGAGAACAACTACAATGAGCAGTTCTTC. The chain combines TRBV20-1 with TRBJ2-1; D is ambiguous. Looked up from germline, CDR1 is DFQATT and CDR2 is SNEGSKA (reference sequence). Trimming shortened V by 3 bases and J by 3 bases, and 12 bases separated the two germline ends. The CDR3 sequence is 14 residues long.

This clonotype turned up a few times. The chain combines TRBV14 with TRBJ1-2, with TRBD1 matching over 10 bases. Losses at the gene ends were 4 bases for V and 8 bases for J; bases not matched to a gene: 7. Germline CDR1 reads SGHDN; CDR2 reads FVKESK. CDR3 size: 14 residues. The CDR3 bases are TGTGCCAGCAGCCGCCGGGACAGGGGTTGGGGCTACACCTTC. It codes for CASSRRDRGWGYTF.

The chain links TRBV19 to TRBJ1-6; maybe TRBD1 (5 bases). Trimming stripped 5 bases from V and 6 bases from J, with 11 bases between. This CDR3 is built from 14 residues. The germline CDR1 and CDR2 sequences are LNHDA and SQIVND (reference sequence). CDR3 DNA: TGTGCCAGTAGTCCAGGGATGGCTAATTCACCCCTCCACTTT. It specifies CASSPGMANSPLHF.

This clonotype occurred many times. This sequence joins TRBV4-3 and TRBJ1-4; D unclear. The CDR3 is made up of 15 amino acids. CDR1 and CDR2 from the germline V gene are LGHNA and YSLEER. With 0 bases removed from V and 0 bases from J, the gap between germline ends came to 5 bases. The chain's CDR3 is CASSQDRSTNEKLFF. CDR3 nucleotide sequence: TGCGCCAGCAGCCAAGATAGGTCAACTAATGAAAAACTGTTTTTT.

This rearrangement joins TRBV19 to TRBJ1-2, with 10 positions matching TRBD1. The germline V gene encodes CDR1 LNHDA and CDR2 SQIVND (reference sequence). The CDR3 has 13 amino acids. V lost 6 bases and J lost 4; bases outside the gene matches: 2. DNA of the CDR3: TGTGCCAGTAGGGACAGGGGGAGCTATGGCTACACCTTC. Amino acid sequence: CASRDRGSYGYTF.

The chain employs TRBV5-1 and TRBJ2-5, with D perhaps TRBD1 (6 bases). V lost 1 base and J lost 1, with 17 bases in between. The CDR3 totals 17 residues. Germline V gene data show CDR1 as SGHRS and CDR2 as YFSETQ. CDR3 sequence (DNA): TGCGCCAGCAGCTTGCGAGGGATAGGGGGAGTCCAAGAGACCCAGTACTTC. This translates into CASSLRGIGGVQETQYF.

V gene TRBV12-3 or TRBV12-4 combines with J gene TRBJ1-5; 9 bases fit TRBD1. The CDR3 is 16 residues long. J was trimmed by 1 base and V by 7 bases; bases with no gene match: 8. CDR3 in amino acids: CASNLSGTGSNQPQHF. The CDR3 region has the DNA TGTGCCAGCAACCTATCCGGGACAGGGAGCAATCAGCCCCAGCATTTT.

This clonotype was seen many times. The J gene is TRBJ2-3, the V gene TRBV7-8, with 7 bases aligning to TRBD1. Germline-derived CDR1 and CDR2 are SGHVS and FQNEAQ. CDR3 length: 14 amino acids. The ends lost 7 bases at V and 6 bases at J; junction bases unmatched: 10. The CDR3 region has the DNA TGTGCCAGCACCCCTAGAGGGGGCGCGGATACGCAGTATTTT. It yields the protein CASTPRGGADTQYF.

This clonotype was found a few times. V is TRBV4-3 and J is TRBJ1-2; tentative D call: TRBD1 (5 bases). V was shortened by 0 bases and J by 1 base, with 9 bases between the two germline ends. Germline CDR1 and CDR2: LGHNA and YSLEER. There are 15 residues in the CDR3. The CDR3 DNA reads TGCGCCAGCAGCCAAGAAAGGGGAGTTAACTATGGCTACACCTTC. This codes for CASSQERGVNYGYTF.

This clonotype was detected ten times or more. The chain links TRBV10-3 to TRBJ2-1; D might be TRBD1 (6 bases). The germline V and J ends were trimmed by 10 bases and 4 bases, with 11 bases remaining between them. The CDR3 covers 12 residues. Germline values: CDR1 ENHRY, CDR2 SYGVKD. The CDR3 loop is CATGDGYNEQFF. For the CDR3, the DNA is TGTGCCACAGGGGACGGGTACAATGAGCAGTTCTTC.

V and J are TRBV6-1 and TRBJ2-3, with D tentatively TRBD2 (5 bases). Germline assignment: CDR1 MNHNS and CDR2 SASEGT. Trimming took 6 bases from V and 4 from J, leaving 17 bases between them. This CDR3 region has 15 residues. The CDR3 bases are TGTGCCAGCAGCGACGAAGGGAGTGGGTCAGATACGCAGTATTTT. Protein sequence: CASSDEGSGSDTQYF.

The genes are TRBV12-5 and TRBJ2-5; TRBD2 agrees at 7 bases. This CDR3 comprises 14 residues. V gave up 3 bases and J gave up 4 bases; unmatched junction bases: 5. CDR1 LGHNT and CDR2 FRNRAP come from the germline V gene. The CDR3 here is CASGFTGGLETQYF. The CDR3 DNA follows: TGTGCTAGTGGTTTTACGGGGGGTCTAGAGACCCAGTACTTC.